This T cell receptor (beta chain) came from a study of regulatory T cells in long-lasting Graves disease. Looking at the study overall: Graves' patients (newly diagnosed) had been on antithyroid drugs under 3 months.

There are a few counts of this clonotype. The TCR beta library used iRepertoire HTBI primers with Arm-PCR amplification of CDR3. In TCRdb, the multiplex PCR reads were re-called with MiXCR into one record per CDR3 protein. The data contain 450,000 to 600,000 distinct CDR3 sequences, around 15% of them singletons. Germline assignment: CDR1 MNHNS and CDR2 SASEGT. CDR3 length equals 14 residues. After removal of 5 bases from V and 5 bases from J, the junction contained 9 bases not matched to a gene. The time point: newly diagnosed GD, antithyroid drugs for less than 3 months. The TCR library was made from RNA extracted from PBMCs. The same sample was also studied in work on T cells in Graves' hyperthyroidism and ophthalmopathy. From that report: Clinical symptoms, serum thyroxine and TRAb, thyroid ultrasound and orbital computed tomography were used for the diagnoses.

The origin of this receptor is a man aged 35 to 55 with Graves disease. Sequencing used peripheral blood mononuclear cells (PBMCs), obtained at new diagnosis, from a patient treated with antithyroid drugs. V is TRBV6-1 and J is TRBJ2-7, with TRBD1 identical over 7 bases. The CDR3 nucleotides are TGTGCCAGCAGTACGGACAGGTATTCCGACGAGCAGTACTTC. Translating gives CASSTDRYSDEQYF.